This T cell receptor (beta chain) was sequenced in a study of CD8+ T cells in alopecia areata. Whole-study context: Administration of oral tofacitinib to treated patients was at 5 to 10 mg twice daily. Tofacitinib lasted 6 to 18 months, then 6 months off drug. Study observations and caveats: During tofacitinib treatment, many expanded lesional clones remained in scalp and blood.

Documented treatment: oral pan-JAK inhibitor, 5-10 mg twice daily. Alopecia areata patients gave lesional scalp punch biopsies and peripheral blood samples. The germline V gene has CDR1 SQVTM and CDR2 ANQGSEA. With 4 bases clipped from V and 4 bases from J, the junction kept 2 bases outside the gene matches. This CDR3 is 12 amino acids long. RNA was isolated and reverse transcribed to cDNA, the sequencing template. Repertoires were generated with immunoSEQ multiplex PCR, while TCRdb's copy carries only in-frame clones and drops some. The data hold 150,000 to 200,000 clones, with 64% observed a single time. Worth noting for this clone: The antigen is not known.

The receptor's source is a human donor with alopecia areata. Here the sequenced sample was CD4+ T cells sorted from blood, taken around week 50, from a patient treated with tofacitinib. This chain links TRBV29-1 with TRBJ2-7; 9 bases agree with TRBD1. This CDR3 is CSVGQGEYEQYF. CDR3 in DNA: TGCAGCGTTGGACAGGGGGAGTACGAGCAGTACTTC.